Sequencing of this TCR beta chain was carried out in a study of blood T cells in healthy people across ages. There are 17 residues in the CDR3. The V end was cut by 0 bases, the J end by 3 bases, with 14 bases between. Germline V gives CDR1 LGHNA, CDR2 YNFKEQ. Through a sample-barcoded 5' primer and a J-beta primer mix, a second PCR was run for 7 to 11 cycles. TCRdb re-analysed the 5' RACE reads in MiXCR, keeping a single row per CDR3 protein. The repertoire consists of about 1,400,000 distinct CDR3 sequences, with approximately 59% occurring once and the leading ten covering 6.5% to 8%. The chain links TRBV4-2 to TRBJ2-2, with a possible D match to TRBD1 (5 bases). The clonotype comes from a man aged 18 to 30 in good health. The sequenced sample was blood. In DNA, the CDR3 is TGTGCCAGCAGCCAAGATCGGGCAGGGTGGCACACCGGGGAGCTGTTTTTT. It codes for CASSQDRAGWHTGELFF.